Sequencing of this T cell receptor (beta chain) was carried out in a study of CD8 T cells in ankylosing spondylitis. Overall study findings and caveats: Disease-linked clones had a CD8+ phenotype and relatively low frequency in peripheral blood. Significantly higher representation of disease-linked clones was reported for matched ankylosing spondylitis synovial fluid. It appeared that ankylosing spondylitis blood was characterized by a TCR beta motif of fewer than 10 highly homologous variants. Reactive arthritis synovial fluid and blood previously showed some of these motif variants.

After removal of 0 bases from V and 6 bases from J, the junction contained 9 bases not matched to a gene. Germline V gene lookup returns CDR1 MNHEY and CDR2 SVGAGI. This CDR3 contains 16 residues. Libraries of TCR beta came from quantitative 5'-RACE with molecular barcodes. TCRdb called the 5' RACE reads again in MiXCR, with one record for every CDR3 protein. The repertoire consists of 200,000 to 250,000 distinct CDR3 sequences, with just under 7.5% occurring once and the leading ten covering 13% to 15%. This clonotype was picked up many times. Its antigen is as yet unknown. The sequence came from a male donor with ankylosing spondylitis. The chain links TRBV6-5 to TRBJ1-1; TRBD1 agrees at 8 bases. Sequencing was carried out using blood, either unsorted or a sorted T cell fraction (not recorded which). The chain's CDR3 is CASSYSTGEWTAEAFF. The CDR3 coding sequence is TGTGCCAGCAGTTACTCGACAGGGGAATGGACGGCTGAAGCTTTCTTT.